The clone carrying this T cell receptor (beta chain) was detected only a few times. Antigen: not known. The CDR3 spans 14 residues. CDR1 and CDR2 from the germline V gene are DFQATT and SNEGSKA (reference sequence). Losses at the gene ends were 5 bases for V and 7 bases for J; bases not matched to a gene: 6. Time point of the sample: newly diagnosed GD, antithyroid drugs for less than 3 months. There was RNA extracted from PBMCs, and the TCR library was made from it. TCR beta libraries were built with iRepertoire HTBI primers and Arm-PCR of CDR3 regions. TCRdb processed the multiplex PCR reads anew with MiXCR; each CDR3 protein has one entry. Here the sample spans more than 450,000 distinct CDR3 sequences, roughly 15% being singletons. The data derive from a study of regulatory T cells in long-lasting Graves disease. Study outcomes and limitations: Under persistent disease, TRBV28, TRBJ1-2 and TRBJ2-5 were used preferentially.

This sample was shared with a second study, whose subject was T cells in Graves' hyperthyroidism and ophthalmopathy.

This specimen consisted of peripheral blood mononuclear cells (PBMCs), obtained at new diagnosis, from a patient treated with antithyroid drugs. The receptor's source is a man in his forties or fifties with Graves disease. V is TRBV20-1 and J is TRBJ2-5, with 14 nucleotides matching TRBD2. The CDR3 nucleotides are TGCAGTGCTCGCGGGACTAGCGGGAGATGGACCCAGTACTTC. It specifies CSARGTSGRWTQYF.